Below are 27 T cell receptor beta chains sequenced from a single sample in a study of cytomegalovirus exposure and HLA in healthy donors. Vbeta (60) and Jbeta (13) primers were used in the PCR. Only in-frame clones appear in the TCRdb table, and some are missing; sequencing was by immunoSEQ multiplex PCR. The sample records about 77,000 clones, roughly 78% being singletons. Sample: PBMCs. The receptors derive from a man aged 40-49 years in good health and CMV-seronegative.

In its sample, this clone was seen a few times. J is TRBJ2-1 and V is TRBV4-1, with 7 positions matching TRBD1. The CDR3 consists of 15 residues. J was trimmed by 3 bases and V by 2 bases; bases with no gene match: 4. Germline CDR1 and CDR2: MGHRA and YSYEKL. This chain's CDR3 is CASSQKGGDYNEQFF. In nucleotides, the CDR3 is TGCGCCAGCAGCCAAAAAGGGGGCGACTACAATGAGCAGTTCTTC.

The chain combines TRBV28 with TRBJ2-6; a weak D match, TRBD2 (6 bases). Trimming left V 8 bases short and J 2 bases short, with 13 bases between. Per germline, CDR1 MDHEN and CDR2 SYDVKM. The CDR3 sequence is 15 residues long. The CDR3 DNA reads as TGTGCCAGCTGCGGGACGCCTCCTGGGGCCAACGTCCTGACTTTC. Its protein is CASCGTPPGANVLTF.

This clone appeared once. The chain joins TRBV11-3 to TRBJ2-1, with TRBD2 matching 9 bases. The CDR3 loop spans 15 amino acids. The trim removed 2 bases at V and 7 bases at J, leaving 6 bases unmatched. Germline V gene sequence: CDR1 SGHNT, CDR2 YENEEA. CDR3: CASSLRQGLANEQFF. As DNA, the CDR3 is TGTGCCAGCAGCTTACGCCAGGGACTAGCAAATGAGCAGTTCTTC.

The genes are TRBV11-1 and TRBJ2-5; 7 bases line up with TRBD2. The closer fit of TRBJ2-7 to the DNA end suggests the J call may be wrong. The V gene's germline CDR1 is SGHAT and CDR2 FQDESV (reference sequence). This CDR3 comprises 17 residues. CDR3 region: CASSPGLAERSSYEQYF. Written as DNA, the CDR3 is TGTGCCAGCAGCCCCGGGCTAGCGGAGAGAAGCTCCTACGAGCAGTACTTC.

This clone was picked up one time. The gene calls are TRBV7-6 and TRBJ2-3, with 7 nucleotides matching TRBD2. The V segment lost 8 bases and the J segment 1 base; nucleotides outside the gene matches: 15. This CDR3 spans 17 amino acids. The germline V gene encodes CDR1 SGHVS and CDR2 FNYEAQ. The CDR3 spells CASSNPQLAPRTDTQYF. The CDR3 DNA reads TGTGCCAGCTCCAACCCCCAACTAGCGCCCCGCACAGATACGCAGTATTTT.

The chain has TRBV29-1 and TRBJ2-2, with TRBD2 matching over 11 bases. Trimming cost V 7 bases and J 5 bases; bases outside gene matches: 3. The length of the CDR3 is 13 residues. Germline V lookup: CDR1 SQVTM, CDR2 ANQGSEA. The chain's CDR3 is CSARLAGTGELFF. CDR3 nucleotides: TGCAGCGCCCGACTAGCGGGGACCGGGGAGCTGTTTTTT.

The V call is TRBV5-1, the J call TRBJ2-3, with D perhaps matching TRBD1 (6 bases). Trimming stripped 2 bases from V and 0 bases from J, with 13 bases between. Germline CDR1 reads SGHRS; CDR2 reads YFSETQ. There are 16 residues in the CDR3. The CDR3 spells CASSLAGQSSTDTQYF. In DNA, the CDR3 is TGCGCCAGCAGCTTAGCCGGACAGTCTAGCACAGATACGCAGTATTTT. The complete variable domain, with remaining parts taken from reference TRBV5-1 and TRBJ2-3, reads KAGVTQTPRYLIKTRGQQVTLSCSPISGHRSVSWYQQTPGQGLQFLFEYFSETQRNKGNFPGRFSGRQFSNSRSEMNVSTLELGDSALYLCASSLAGQSSTDTQYFGPGTRLTVL.

The chain joins TRBV19 to TRBJ2-2; 9 bases are shared with TRBD1. The CDR3 runs to 15 residues. Germline loops: CDR1 LNHDA, CDR2 SQIVND (reference sequence). V shed 3 bases and J 3 bases; nucleotides not matched to a gene: 2. In DNA, the CDR3 is TGTGCCAGTAGTATTACAGGGGGCGACACCGGGGAGCTGTTTTTT. Residues: CASSITGGDTGELFF.

The sample holds one count of this clone. The chain has TRBV5-5 and TRBJ2-7, with 7 bases matching TRBD1. The CDR3 is 13 residues long. Germline V gene data show CDR1 as SGHKS and CDR2 as YYEKEE (reference sequence). V trimming: 4 bases; J trimming: 2 bases; junction bases outside the gene matches: 3. Here the CDR3 DNA reads TGTGCCAGCAGCACAACAGGGGCCTACGAGCAGTACTTC. Translated, it gives CASSTTGAYEQYF. The full variable domain, completed using reference TRBV5-5 and TRBJ2-7, is DAGVTQSPTHLIKTRGQQVTLRCSPISGHKSVSWYQQVLGQGPQFIFQYYEKEERGRGNFPDRFSARQFPNYSSELNVNALLLGDSALYLCASSTTGAYEQYFGPGTRLTVT.

The chain links TRBV6-1 to TRBJ2-7, with D perhaps TRBD2 (5 bases). Germline CDR1 and CDR2: MNHNS and SASEGT. Trimming took 5 bases from V and 6 from J, leaving 17 bases between them. This CDR3 contains 14 residues. CDR3 region: CASSRRTLEGEQYF. The CDR3 DNA follows: TGTGCCAGCAGTAGGAGGACGCTCGAGGGCGAGCAGTACTTC.

The V gene is TRBV25-1, the J gene TRBJ2-2; a possible D gene is TRBD1 (5 bases). In germline, CDR1 is MGHDK, CDR2 SYGVNS. The CDR3 has 13 residues. V lost 4 bases, J lost 6 bases, and 9 bases lay in between. Here the CDR3 reads CASSVPGSGELFF. As DNA, the CDR3 is TGTGCCAGCAGTGTCCCAGGGTCCGGGGAGCTGTTTTTT.

The chain uses TRBV9 and TRBJ2-3, with a possible D match to TRBD2 (6 bases). The V gene's germline CDR1 is SGDLS and CDR2 YYNGEE. The V and J ends lost 5 bases and 1 base respectively, with 8 bases between them. CDR3 length: 13 residues. The CDR3 DNA is TGTGCCAGCAGACCGGGGGGCACAGATACGCAGTATTTT. Translation: CASRPGGTDTQYF.

The chain employs TRBV6-5 and TRBJ2-1; 11 bases are shared with TRBD2. CDR3 length: 14 residues. Germline assignment: CDR1 MNHEY and CDR2 SVGAGI. V lost 6 bases, J lost 7 bases, and 5 bases stayed unmatched. CDR3: CASRSLAGANEQFF. DNA of the CDR3: TGTGCCAGCAGGTCACTAGCGGGAGCGAATGAGCAGTTCTTC.

This chain connects TRBV28 to TRBJ1-2, with D maybe TRBD1 (5 bases). V gave up 6 bases and J gave up 3 bases, with 8 bases separating them. CDR1 MDHEN and CDR2 SYDVKM come from the germline V gene. The CDR3 is made up of 12 amino acids. CDR3 protein: CASSDSDYGYTF. The CDR3 DNA reads TGTGCCAGCAGCGACAGTGACTATGGCTACACCTTC.

This clone has a single count. The chain couples TRBV4-3 to TRBJ2-7; 7 bases map to TRBD1. The length of the CDR3 is 14 residues. The germline gives CDR1 LGHNA, CDR2 YSLEER. V lost 1 base, J lost 4 bases, and 4 bases stayed unmatched. CDR3 in amino acids: CASSQVTGVYEQYF. CDR3 sequence (DNA): TGCGCCAGCAGCCAAGTCACAGGGGTTTACGAGCAGTACTTC.

Concerning this clone itself: The germline gene is not matched at one end of the junction; a read error may be the cause. J is TRBJ2-7 and V is TRBV6-1; 8 bases are shared with TRBD1. The CDR3 has 14 residues. Germline CDR1 reads MNHNS; CDR2 reads SASEGT. In nucleotides, the CDR3 is TGTGCCAGCAGGTTGGACAGGGCCTCCTACGAGCAGCACTTC. This codes for CASRLDRASYEQHF.

The sample holds one count of this clone. The V gene is TRBV21-1, the J gene TRBJ2-5; TRBD2 reflects the table's D call only, with no check against the DNA. TRBV21-1 has pseudogene status. The CDR3 is 16 residues long. The DNA for the CDR3 is TGTGCCAGCAGCAAATGGGAAGGCCCGGAGGAAGAGACCCAGTACTTC. Its translation: CASSKWEGPEEETQYF.

The chain combines TRBV5-8 with TRBJ2-3, with TRBD2 matching 7 bases. Trimming removed 4 bases from V and 4 bases from J; junction bases left unmatched: 9. CDR1 and CDR2 from the germline V gene are SGHTS and YDEGEE. The CDR3 extends over 15 amino acids. The DNA of the CDR3 is TGTGCCAGCAGCCCTCGGGGCGGGAGAGCAGATACGCAGTATTTT. Encoded protein: CASSPRGGRADTQYF.

The gene calls are TRBV13 and TRBJ1-1; D possibly corresponds to TRBD1 (5 bases). This CDR3 has 16 residues. The V end was cut by 2 bases, the J end by 1 base, with 14 bases between. Germline loops: CDR1 PRHDT, CDR2 FYEKMQ (reference sequence). The CDR3 coding sequence is TGTGCCAGCAGCTTAAAGGTGGGGAGGGGGAACACTGAAGCTTTCTTT. Encoded protein: CASSLKVGRGNTEAFF.

This clone was counted once. J is TRBJ2-3 and V is TRBV5-1; 13 nucleotides match TRBD2. Germline values: CDR1 SGHRS, CDR2 YFSETQ. The V gene end was trimmed by 8 bases and the J gene end by 7 bases; junction bases not matched to a gene: 7. The CDR3 has 14 residues. For the CDR3, the DNA is TGCGCCAGTCATCCGGGACTAGCGGGAAATACGCAGTATTTT. It is translated as CASHPGLAGNTQYF. Full variable domain (missing parts from reference TRBV5-1 and TRBJ2-3): KAGVTQTPRYLIKTRGQQVTLSCSPISGHRSVSWYQQTPGQGLQFLFEYFSETQRNKGNFPGRFSGRQFSNSRSEMNVSTLELGDSALYLCASHPGLAGNTQYFGPGTRLTVL.

This chain joins TRBV10-1 and TRBJ2-7; a weak D match, TRBD2 (5 bases). Trimming removed 3 bases from V and 4 bases from J, with 16 bases in between. Looked up from germline, CDR1 is WNHNN and CDR2 is SYGVQD (reference sequence). The CDR3 is made up of 15 amino acids. Here the CDR3 reads CASSETPSLTYEQYF. The DNA of the CDR3 is TGCGCCAGCAGTGAAACGCCTAGCCTCACATACGAGCAGTACTTC.

Here the CDR3 reads CASSYTRTSGSGTQYF. CDR3 in DNA: TGTGCCAGCAGTTACACCCGGACTAGCGGGAGTGGAACGCAGTATTTT. V usage is TRBV6-5 and J usage is TRBJ2-3; 13 bases map to TRBD2. Germline trimming cut 2 bases from V and 9 bases from J; bases unmatched to any gene: 8. The length of the CDR3 is 16 residues. The germline V gene has CDR1 MNHEY and CDR2 SVGAGI.

The V and J genes are TRBV2 and TRBJ2-2; no clear D gene. From germline, CDR1 is SNHLY and CDR2 FYNNEI. V was cut by 4 bases and J by 6 bases, with 3 bases left in between. CDR3 length equals 11 residues. For the CDR3, the DNA is TGTGCCAGCAGTGCGGCCGGGGAGCTGTTTTTT. Its translation is CASSAAGELFF.

The gene calls are TRBV29-1 and TRBJ2-1, with a possible D match to TRBD2 (6 bases). V was cut by 4 bases and J by 0 bases, with 10 bases left in between. The germline V gene encodes CDR1 SQVTM and CDR2 ANQGSEA. The CDR3 has 14 residues. This CDR3 is CSVGGRLSYNEQFF. The CDR3 DNA is TGCAGCGTTGGGGGGAGGCTCTCCTACAATGAGCAGTTCTTC.

The CDR3 DNA is TGTGCCAGCAGCCCCGCCCGGGACAGGGTCGGCCACGAGCAGTACTTC. This encodes CASSPARDRVGHEQYF. The J gene is TRBJ2-7, the V gene TRBV7-9, with 9 bases identical to TRBD1. Germline V gives CDR1 SEHNR, CDR2 FQNEAQ (reference sequence). V lost 5 bases, J lost 5 bases, and 13 bases stayed unmatched. The CDR3 has 16 residues.

The CDR3 loop reads CASSGPGQGWTSGRAGGTGELFF. The CDR3 coding sequence is TGCGCCAGCAGTGGTCCGGGACAGGGTTGGACTAGCGGGAGGGCCGGGGGCACCGGGGAGCTGTTTTTT. The V and J genes are TRBV10-1 and TRBJ2-2; the match to TRBD2 covers 15 bases. The CDR3 consists of 23 residues. Looked up from germline, CDR1 is WNHNN and CDR2 is SYGVQD (reference sequence). Trimming removed 4 bases from V and 4 bases from J; junction bases left unmatched: 22.

V is TRBV2 and J is TRBJ2-5; no clear D gene. Trimming removed 0 bases from V and 5 bases from J, with 13 bases in between. The length of the CDR3 is 15 residues. CDR1 SNHLY and CDR2 FYNNEI come from the germline V gene. This chain's CDR3 is CASSEAGVGGETQYF. Written as DNA, the CDR3 is TGTGCCAGCAGTGAAGCAGGAGTTGGCGGTGAGACCCAGTACTTC. The full variable domain, with the rest looked up from reference TRBV2 and TRBJ2-5, is EPEVTQTPSHQVTQMGQEVILRCVPISNHLYFYWYRQILGQKVEFLVSFYNNEISEKSEIFDDQFSVERPDGSNFTLKIRSTKLEDSAMYFCASSEAGVGGETQYFGPGTRLLVL.